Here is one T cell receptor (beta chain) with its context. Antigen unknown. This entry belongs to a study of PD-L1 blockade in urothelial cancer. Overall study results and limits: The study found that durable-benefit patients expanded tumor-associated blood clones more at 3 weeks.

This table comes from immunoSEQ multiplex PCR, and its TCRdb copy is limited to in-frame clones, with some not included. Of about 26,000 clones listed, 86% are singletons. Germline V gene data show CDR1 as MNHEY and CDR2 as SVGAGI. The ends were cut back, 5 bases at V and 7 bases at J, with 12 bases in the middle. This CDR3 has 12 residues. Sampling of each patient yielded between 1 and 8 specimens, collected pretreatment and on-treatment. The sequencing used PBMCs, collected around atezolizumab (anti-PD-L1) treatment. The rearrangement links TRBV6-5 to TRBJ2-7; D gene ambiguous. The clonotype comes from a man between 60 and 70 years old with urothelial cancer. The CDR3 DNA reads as TGTGCCAGCAGTCGTAAAGATCGGGAGCAGTACTTC. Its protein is CASSRKDREQYF.